One and the same sample provided the 20 T cell receptor beta chains below, sequenced in a study of shared clonotypes between healthy human individuals. Measured with immunoSEQ multiplex PCR; TCRdb has only the in-frame clones, and not every one. Among approximately 2.4 million clones listed, approximately 96% were seen once. The sequenced sample was naive CD4+ T cells sorted from blood. Subset defined: CD45RA+ positively selected. The receptors stem from a man younger than 35 in good health.

Concerning this clone: The sample holds other DNA sequences that translate to the same CDR3. This chain uses TRBV28 with TRBJ2-7; D not certain. The CDR3 has 12 residues. CDR1 and CDR2 from the germline V gene are MDHEN and SYDVKM. The V gene lost 2 bases and the J gene lost 1 base, with 3 bases spanning the gap. CDR3 DNA sequence: TGTGCCAGCAGTTTACCATCCTACGAGCAGTACTTC. Translated: CASSLPSYEQYF. The full variable domain, rest sourced from reference TRBV28 and TRBJ2-7, is DVKVTQSSRYLVKRTGEKVFLECVQDMDHENMFWYRQDPGLGLRLIYFSYDVKMKEKGDIPEGYSVSREKKERFSLILESASTNQTSMYLCASSLPSYEQYFGPGTRLTVT.

The gene calls are TRBV4-1 and TRBJ2-6; maybe TRBD1 (7 bases). The CDR3 runs to 18 residues. Germline CDR1 is MGHRA and CDR2 is YSYEKL. The germline V and J ends were trimmed by 4 bases and 1 base, with 17 bases remaining between them. DNA of the CDR3: TGCGCCAGCAGCCGGGGGGACAGAAAAACGTCTGGGGCCAACGTCCTGACTTTC. This translates into CASSRGDRKTSGANVLTF.

The chain combines TRBV2 with TRBJ2-7, with no clear D. The V gene's germline CDR1 is SNHLY and CDR2 FYNNEI. Trimming pared 8 bases from V and 7 bases from J, leaving 12 bases between. The CDR3 covers 11 residues. The CDR3 loop is CASFDPTEQYF. In DNA form, the CDR3 reads TGTGCCAGCTTCGACCCTACGGAGCAGTACTTC.

This CDR3 reads CASSLAHWDRTKYPSTDTQYF. The CDR3 coding sequence is TGCGCCAGCAGCTTGGCTCATTGGGACAGGACCAAGTACCCTAGCACAGATACGCAGTATTTT. The chain links TRBV5-1 to TRBJ2-3, with 8 positions matching TRBD1. The trim removed 0 bases at V and 0 bases at J, leaving 18 bases unmatched. The CDR3 length is 21 residues. Germline V gene sequence: CDR1 SGHRS, CDR2 YFSETQ.

The J gene is TRBJ1-2, the V gene TRBV18, with 9 positions matching TRBD1. CDR1 KGHSH and CDR2 LQKENI come from the germline V gene. V lost 2 bases to trimming and J lost 2 bases; unmatched junction nucleotides: 6. CDR3 length: 16 amino acids. The CDR3 nucleotides read TGTGCCAGCTCACCAACTACAGGGGGCGGAAACTATGGCTACACCTTC. Encoded protein: CASSPTTGGGNYGYTF. Full variable domain (rest looked up from reference TRBV18 and TRBJ1-2): NAGVMQNPRHLVRRRGQEARLRCSPMKGHSHVYWYRQLPEEGLKFMVYLQKENIIDESGMPKERFSAEFPKEGPSILRIQQVVRGDSAAYFCASSPTTGGGNYGYTFGSGTRLTVV.

J is TRBJ2-5 and V is TRBV30, with D perhaps TRBD2 (6 bases). V lost 2 bases, J lost 4 bases, and 14 bases lay in between. CDR1 is GTSNPN, CDR2 SVGIG, per germline (reference sequence). This CDR3 is 14 amino acids long. The CDR3 nucleotides read TGTGCCTGGAGTCGAGGCGGGGATCGAGAGACCCAGTACTTC. This gives the protein CAWSRGGDRETQYF. Filled out from reference TRBV30 and TRBJ2-5, the complete variable domain reads SQTIHQWPATLVQPVGSPLSLECTVEGTSNPNLYWYRQAAGRGLQLLFYSVGIGQISSEVPQNLSASRPQDRQFILSSKKLLLSDSGFYLCAWSRGGDRETQYFGPGTRLLVL.

This clone was seen only once. This chain joins TRBV21-1 and TRBJ2-2; the D call in the table, TRBD1, was not verified against the DNA. TRBV21-1 is labeled a pseudogene. The CDR3 has 12 residues. The DNA of the CDR3 is TGTTGTCGAGGGGGCTACACCGGGGAGCTGTTTTTT. Encoded protein: CCRGGYTGELFF.

This rearrangement joins TRBV28 to TRBJ2-7; 15 bases line up with TRBD2. CDR1 is MDHEN and CDR2 is SYDVKM in the germline V gene. This CDR3 is 16 amino acids long. Trimming took 4 bases from V and 5 from J; bases not matched to a gene: 6. This chain's CDR3 is CASSSSGLAGGDEQYF. The CDR3 DNA reads TGTGCCAGCAGTTCCTCGGGACTAGCGGGGGGTGACGAGCAGTACTTC.

This chain links TRBV19 with TRBJ1-2; D unclear. With 8 bases removed from V and 8 bases from J, the gap between germline ends came to 21 bases. The CDR3 sequence is 14 residues long. The V gene's germline CDR1 is LNHDA and CDR2 SQIVND (reference sequence). The CDR3 DNA follows: TGTGCCAGTTCGATTTCTGTGGTCCTAGAAGGCTACACCTTC. Its translation: CASSISVVLEGYTF.

This chain connects TRBV2 to TRBJ2-1, with 12 bases lining up with TRBD2. The length of the CDR3 is 15 residues. Germline-derived CDR1 and CDR2 are SNHLY and FYNNEI. Trimming removed 2 bases from V and 8 bases from J; junction bases left unmatched: 4. The CDR3 bases are TGTGCCAGCAGTGAACTAGCGGGAGGGGTGGATGAGCAGTTCTTC. As protein: CASSELAGGVDEQFF. The entire variable domain, with the rest obtained from reference TRBV2 and TRBJ2-1, is as follows: EPEVTQTPSHQVTQMGQEVILRCVPISNHLYFYWYRQILGQKVEFLVSFYNNEISEKSEIFDDQFSVERPDGSNFTLKIRSTKLEDSAMYFCASSELAGGVDEQFFGPGTRLTVL.

This chain uses TRBV30 with TRBJ1-1; 7 positions agree with TRBD1. CDR1 and CDR2 (germline): GTSNPN, SVGIG (reference sequence). CDR3 size: 15 residues. V lost 0 bases to trimming and J lost 0 bases; unmatched junction nucleotides: 4. CDR3 loop: CAWSVKGAVNTEAFF. Written as DNA, the CDR3 is TGTGCCTGGAGTGTAAAGGGGGCGGTGAACACTGAAGCTTTCTTT.

The V gene is TRBV5-1, the J gene TRBJ2-7, with 9 bases identical to TRBD1. CDR3 size: 16 residues. Looked up from germline, CDR1 is SGHRS and CDR2 is YFSETQ. V lost 3 bases to trimming and J lost 6 bases; unmatched junction nucleotides: 13. The CDR3 here is CASSSYWDREISEQYF. Here the CDR3 DNA reads TGCGCCAGCAGCTCGTACTGGGACAGGGAAATTTCCGAGCAGTACTTC.

The chain links TRBV13 to TRBJ1-6; D perhaps matches TRBD1 (6 bases). The germline V and J ends were trimmed by 4 bases and 9 bases, with 22 bases remaining between them. This CDR3 comprises 17 residues. The germline CDR1 and CDR2 sequences are PRHDT and FYEKMQ (reference sequence). The CDR3: CASSSGGRARQGSPLHF. The CDR3 nucleotides read TGTGCCAGCAGCTCGGGGGGCAGGGCGCGCCAAGGTTCACCCCTCCACTTT.

The V call is TRBV6-1, the J call TRBJ1-6; D perhaps matches TRBD1 (5 bases). Trimming shortened V by 7 bases and J by 8 bases, and 18 bases separated the two germline ends. Germline V gene sequence: CDR1 MNHNS, CDR2 SASEGT. The CDR3 length is 15 residues. CDR3 DNA sequence: TGTGCCAGCAACTTGGCCCAAGGGACCGATTCACCCCTCCACTTT. Its protein is CASNLAQGTDSPLHF.

The chain uses TRBV30 and TRBJ1-2; D may be TRBD1 (6 bases). CDR1 and CDR2 (germline): GTSNPN, SVGIG (reference sequence). CDR3 length: 14 amino acids. Trimming removed 2 bases from V and 8 bases from J, with 18 bases in between. The CDR3 spells CAWSRGGQSWGYTF. The DNA of the CDR3 is TGTGCCTGGAGTCGAGGGGGGCAAAGCTGGGGCTACACCTTC.

The chain couples TRBV7-9 to TRBJ2-7, with TRBD1 identical over 7 bases. Germline loops: CDR1 SEHNR, CDR2 FQNEAQ (reference sequence). The CDR3 is made up of 16 amino acids. V shed 4 bases, J shed 2 bases, and the junction held 11 bases outside the gene matches. This chain's CDR3 is CASSSFTGTATYEQYF. In DNA form, the CDR3 reads TGTGCCAGCAGCTCGTTCACCGGGACAGCAACCTACGAGCAGTACTTC.

J is TRBJ2-4 and V is TRBV19; TRBD2 agrees at 12 bases. There are 15 residues in the CDR3. The V and J ends lost 6 bases and 9 bases, in that order; junction bases with no gene match: 9. CDR1 LNHDA and CDR2 SQIVND come from the germline V gene (reference sequence). The CDR3 DNA sequence: TGTGCCAGTAGCCCTGCAGCTAGCGGGAGGGCCATTCAGTACTTC. Its protein product is CASSPAASGRAIQYF.

The chain has TRBV10-2 and TRBJ2-3, with D perhaps matching TRBD1 or TRBD2 (6 bases each). The germline CDR1 and CDR2 sequences are WSHSY and SAAADI. V dropped 3 bases and J dropped 2 bases, with 15 bases sitting between them. The CDR3 runs to 16 residues. For the CDR3, the DNA is TGCGCCAGCAGTGATTTGGGGGGCCGTGACACAGATACGCAGTATTTT. Its protein product is CASSDLGGRDTDTQYF.

In this sample, this clone turned up once. The chain combines TRBV12-5 with TRBJ2-7; D is ambiguous. Trimming took 0 bases from V and 5 from J, leaving 8 bases between them. This CDR3 has 13 amino acids. CDR1 and CDR2 from the germline V gene are LGHNT and FRNRAP. CDR3 sequence: CASGLVPEHEQYF. The CDR3 region has the DNA TGTGCTAGTGGTTTGGTACCAGAGCACGAGCAGTACTTC.

V and J are TRBV28 and TRBJ1-1; TRBD1 might be the D (5 bases). This CDR3 comprises 12 residues. Germline values: CDR1 MDHEN, CDR2 SYDVKM. Trimming removed 5 bases at V and 11 bases at J, with 15 bases between. The CDR3 region has the DNA TGTGCCAGCAGTCAACGGACAAGCCCTGCTTTCTTT. This gives the protein CASSQRTSPAFF.